The 3 T cell receptor beta chains in this list originate from one sample, sequenced in a study of blood T cell repertoires in COVID-19. The method was immunoSEQ multiplex PCR; TCRdb's version includes in-frame clones alone and lacks a portion of them. This repertoire shows 310,000 or so clones, about 90% found once; its top ten account for under 7.5%. The sequenced material came from peripheral blood. These receptors were taken from a man aged 18 to 35 who had recovered from COVID-19.

This clone was found once. The chain employs TRBV19 and TRBJ2-1; 9 bases agree with TRBD2. This CDR3 comprises 13 residues. V trimming: 5 bases; J trimming: 6 bases; junction bases outside the gene matches: 2. Germline CDR1 LNHDA, CDR2 SQIVND (reference sequence). The CDR3 DNA is TGTGCCAGTAGTGGCGGGGGGGGCAATGAGCAGTTCTTC. This gives the protein CASSGGGGNEQFF.

This clone was counted a single time. This chain joins TRBV27 and TRBJ2-5; D is uncertain. V was pared by 2 bases and J by 2 bases, with 9 bases between. Germline V gives CDR1 MNHEY, CDR2 SMNVEV (reference sequence). The CDR3 spans 14 residues. CDR3 amino acids: CASSLTAGQETQYF. CDR3 bases: TGTGCCAGCAGTTTAACAGCAGGACAAGAGACCCAGTACTTC.

The gene calls are TRBV10-3 and TRBJ2-3; D possibly corresponds to TRBD1 (5 bases). Germline V gives CDR1 ENHRY, CDR2 SYGVKD. Deletions cut 2 bases from V and 5 bases from J, with 8 bases between. There are 13 residues in the CDR3. As DNA, the CDR3 is TGTGCCATCAGTGAGGGCAGGGAAGATACGCAGTATTTT. This codes for CAISEGREDTQYF.